A selection of T cell receptor beta chains follows, all from one sample in a study of shared clonotypes between healthy human individuals. The repertoire was sequenced with immunoSEQ multiplex PCR; TCRdb's copy has only in-frame clones and lacks some. The sample consists of over a million clones, approximately 80% of them appearing once. Sequencing input: memory CD4+ T cells from PBMCs. The receptors were gathered from a man younger than 30 in good health. Some clones in this sample may be carry-over from other donors' samples. The CDR3 runs from the conserved cysteine through the conserved F or W. A D gene is named only where the DNA matches it firmly.

d_call	cdr3_length	v_call	j_call	cdr3_nt	cdr3_aa
.	12	TRBV27	TRBJ2-7	TGTGCCAGCAGTTCGGACCCCTACGAGCAGTACTTC	CASSSDPYEQYF
.	12	TRBV11-2	TRBJ2-1	TGTGCCAGCAGTCTTACTTACAATGAGCAGTTCTTC	CASSLTYNEQFF
.	12	TRBV5-1	TRBJ1-1	TGCGCCAGCAGCTTGGGTAAGGGAGAAGCTTTCTTT	CASSLGKGEAFF
TRBD2	15	TRBV7-2	TRBJ2-5	TGTGCCAGCAGCTTTGGGAGCGGGAGAAGGGAGACCCAGTACTTC	CASSFGSGRRETQYF
.	14	TRBV5-8	TRBJ2-7	TGTGCCAGCATCCTCCGACCGGAGTCCTACGAGCAGTACTTC	CASILRPESYEQYF
TRBD2	14	TRBV5-1	TRBJ2-3	TGCGCCAGCAGCCCTAGCGGGACTACAGATACGCAGTATTTT	CASSPSGTTDTQYF
TRBD1	14	TRBV25-1	TRBJ2-2	TGTGCCAGCAGAGGGACAGGGAAGGCCGGGGAGCTGTTTTTT	CASRGTGKAGELFF
.	15	TRBV5-5	TRBJ2-5	TGTGCCAGCAGCCACGGGGGGACAACCCAAGAGACCCAGTACTTC	CASSHGGTTQETQYF
.	12	TRBV6-5	TRBJ1-2	TGTGCCAGCAGCCCAATGAGCGGCGGCTACACCTTC	CASSPMSGGYTF
.	18	TRBV7-2	TRBJ2-3	TGTGCCAGCAGCTTAATCGTCGGCAGGGCGAGGAGCACAGATACGCAGTATTTT	CASSLIVGRARSTDTQYF
.	15	TRBV6-4	TRBJ1-4	TGTGCCAGACAGGGCTTCCGATTCCTATATGAAAAACTGTTTTTT	CARQGFRFLYEKLFF